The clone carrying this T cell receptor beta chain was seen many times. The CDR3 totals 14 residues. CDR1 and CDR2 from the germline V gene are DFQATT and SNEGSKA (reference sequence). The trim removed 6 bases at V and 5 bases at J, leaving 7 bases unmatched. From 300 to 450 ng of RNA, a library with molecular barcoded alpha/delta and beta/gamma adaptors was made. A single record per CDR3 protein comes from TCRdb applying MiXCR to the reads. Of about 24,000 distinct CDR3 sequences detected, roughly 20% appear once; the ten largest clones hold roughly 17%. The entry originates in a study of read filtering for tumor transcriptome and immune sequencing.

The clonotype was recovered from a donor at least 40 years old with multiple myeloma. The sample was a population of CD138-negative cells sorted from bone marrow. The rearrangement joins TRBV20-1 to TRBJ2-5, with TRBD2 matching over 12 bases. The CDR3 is CSAPTSGSGETQYF. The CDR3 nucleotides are TGCAGTGCCCCGACTAGCGGGAGCGGTGAGACCCAGTACTTC.